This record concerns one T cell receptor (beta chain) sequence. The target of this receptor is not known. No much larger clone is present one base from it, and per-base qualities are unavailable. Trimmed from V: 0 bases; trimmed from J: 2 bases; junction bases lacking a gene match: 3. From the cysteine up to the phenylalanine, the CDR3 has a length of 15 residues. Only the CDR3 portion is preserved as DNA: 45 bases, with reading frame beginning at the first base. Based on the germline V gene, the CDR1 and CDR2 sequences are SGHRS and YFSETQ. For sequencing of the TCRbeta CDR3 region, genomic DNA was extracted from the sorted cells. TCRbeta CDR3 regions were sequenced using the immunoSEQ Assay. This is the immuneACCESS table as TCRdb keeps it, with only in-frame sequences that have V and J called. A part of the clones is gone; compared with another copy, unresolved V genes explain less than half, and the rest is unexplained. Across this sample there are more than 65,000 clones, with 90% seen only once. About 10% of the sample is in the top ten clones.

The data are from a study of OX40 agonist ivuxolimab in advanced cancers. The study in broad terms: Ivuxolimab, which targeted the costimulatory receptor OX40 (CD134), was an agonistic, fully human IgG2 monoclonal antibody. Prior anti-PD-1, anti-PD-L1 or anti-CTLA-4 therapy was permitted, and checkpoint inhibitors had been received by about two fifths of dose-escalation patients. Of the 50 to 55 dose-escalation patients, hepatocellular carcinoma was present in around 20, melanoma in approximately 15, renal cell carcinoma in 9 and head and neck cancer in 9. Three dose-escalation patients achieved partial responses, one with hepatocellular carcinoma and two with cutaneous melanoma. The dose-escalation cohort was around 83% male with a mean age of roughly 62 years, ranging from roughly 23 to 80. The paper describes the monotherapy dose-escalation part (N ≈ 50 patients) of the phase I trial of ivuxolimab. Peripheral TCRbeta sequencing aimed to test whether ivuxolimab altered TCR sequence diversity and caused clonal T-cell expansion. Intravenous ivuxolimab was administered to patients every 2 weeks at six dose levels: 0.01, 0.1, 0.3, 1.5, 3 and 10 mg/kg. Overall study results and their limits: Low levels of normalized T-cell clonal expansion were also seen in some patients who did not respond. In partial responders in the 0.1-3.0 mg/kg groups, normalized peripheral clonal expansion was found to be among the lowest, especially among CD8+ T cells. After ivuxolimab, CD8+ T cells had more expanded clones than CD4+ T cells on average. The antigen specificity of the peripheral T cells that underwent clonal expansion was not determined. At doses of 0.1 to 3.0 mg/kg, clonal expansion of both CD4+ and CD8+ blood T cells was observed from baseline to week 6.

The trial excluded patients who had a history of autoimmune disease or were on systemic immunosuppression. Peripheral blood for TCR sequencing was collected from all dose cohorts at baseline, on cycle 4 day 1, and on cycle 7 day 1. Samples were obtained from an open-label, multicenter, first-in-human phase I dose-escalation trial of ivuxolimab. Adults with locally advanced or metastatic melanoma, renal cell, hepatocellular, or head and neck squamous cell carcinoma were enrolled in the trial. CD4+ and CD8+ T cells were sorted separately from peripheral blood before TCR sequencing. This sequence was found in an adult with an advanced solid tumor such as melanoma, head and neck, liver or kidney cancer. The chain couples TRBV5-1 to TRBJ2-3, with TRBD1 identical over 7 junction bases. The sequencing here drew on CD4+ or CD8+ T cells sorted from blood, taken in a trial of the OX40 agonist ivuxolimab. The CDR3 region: CASSLGQGDTDTQYF. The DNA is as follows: TGCGCCAGCAGCTTGGGGCAGGGGGACACAGATACGCAGTATTTT.